The rows below give T cell receptor beta chains drawn from one sample of a study of CD8 T cells in Susac syndrome. One entry per CDR3 protein results from TCRdb running MiXCR on the immunoSEQ multiplex PCR reads. In the table there are some 300,000 distinct CDR3 sequences, around nine tenths of which are singletons. The sequencing input was CD8+ T cells from PBMCs. Receptors originate from a human donor with multiple sclerosis. CDR3s include the opening cysteine and the closing phenylalanine or tryptophan. The D gene is left open where the match is weak. Not all rows give a size; the values are once, few, many and, for expanded clones, a class.

CDR3aa: CASSYTTSGRRNEQFF; CDR3nt: TGTGCCAGCAGCTACACGACTAGCGGGAGACGCAATGAGCAGTTCTTC; len: 16; j_gene: TRBJ2-1; abundance: NA; d_gene: TRBD2; v_gene: TRBV11-1
CDR3aa: CSVDRGASSYNEQFF; CDR3nt: TGCAGCGTTGATAGGGGGGCGAGCTCCTACAATGAGCAGTTCTTC; len: 15; j_gene: TRBJ2-1; abundance: NA; d_gene: NA; v_gene: TRBV29-1
CDR3aa: CASSEGRGLHGYTF; CDR3nt: TGTGCCAGCAGTGAAGGTAGAGGGCTCCATGGCTACACCTTC; len: 14; j_gene: TRBJ1-2; abundance: NA; d_gene: NA; v_gene: TRBV2
CDR3aa: CATSREREPLIEQYF; CDR3nt: TGTGCCACCAGCAGAGAGCGGGAGCCTTTGATCGAGCAGTACTTC; len: 15; j_gene: TRBJ2-7; abundance: once; d_gene: TRBD2; v_gene: TRBV15
CDR3aa: CASSLEYLAGDDTQYF; CDR3nt: TGTGCCAGCAGCTTAGAGTACCTAGCGGGAGACGATACGCAGTATTTT; len: 16; j_gene: TRBJ2-3; abundance: NA; d_gene: TRBD2; v_gene: TRBV7-9
CDR3aa: CASSSAGRETQYF; CDR3nt: TGTGCCAGCAGTAGTGCGGGGCGAGAGACCCAGTACTTC; len: 13; j_gene: TRBJ2-5; abundance: NA; d_gene: NA; v_gene: TRBV6-6
CDR3aa: CASSPTKDSQPQHF; CDR3nt: TGTGCCAGCAGCCCGACGAAAGATTCTCAGCCCCAGCATTTT; len: 14; j_gene: TRBJ1-5; abundance: few; d_gene: NA; v_gene: TRBV7-6
CDR3aa: CASKRQGITEAFF; CDR3nt: TGTGCCAGCAAACGACAGGGGATCACTGAAGCTTTCTTT; len: 13; j_gene: TRBJ1-1; abundance: NA; d_gene: TRBD1; v_gene: TRBV5-4
CDR3aa: CASSGERGTYNEQFF; CDR3nt: TGTGCCAGCAGCGGAGAGCGGGGCACCTACAATGAGCAGTTCTTC; len: 15; j_gene: TRBJ2-1; abundance: NA; d_gene: TRBD2; v_gene: TRBV12-3/TRBV12-4
CDR3aa: CASSRATGETQYF; CDR3nt: TGTGCCAGCTCCCGAGCGACGGGAGAGACCCAGTACTTC; len: 13; j_gene: TRBJ2-5; abundance: NA; d_gene: NA; v_gene: TRBV2
CDR3aa: CSVIDSYEQYF; CDR3nt: TGCAGCGTCATCGACAGTTACGAGCAGTACTTC; len: 11; j_gene: TRBJ2-7; abundance: NA; d_gene: NA; v_gene: TRBV29-1
CDR3aa: CASSPTAGEQFF; CDR3nt: TGTGCCAGCAGCCCCACCGCGGGGGAGCAGTTCTTC; len: 12; j_gene: TRBJ2-1; abundance: NA; d_gene: NA; v_gene: TRBV14
CDR3aa: CATSGQILLGTDTQYF; CDR3nt: TGTGCCACCAGCGGACAGATACTCCTCGGGACAGATACGCAGTATTTT; len: 16; j_gene: TRBJ2-3; abundance: once; d_gene: NA; v_gene: TRBV15
CDR3aa: CAWSVGEGGQETQYF; CDR3nt: TGTGCCTGGAGTGTTGGAGAGGGCGGGCAAGAGACCCAGTACTTC; len: 15; j_gene: TRBJ2-5; abundance: NA; d_gene: NA; v_gene: TRBV30
CDR3aa: CASSWAGGFSNEQFF; CDR3nt: TGCGCCAGCAGTTGGGCAGGGGGCTTTAGCAATGAGCAGTTCTTC; len: 15; j_gene: TRBJ2-1; abundance: NA; d_gene: TRBD1; v_gene: TRBV4-3
CDR3aa: CASSLFAAYNEQFF; CDR3nt: TGTGCCAGCAGCTTATTTGCAGCCTACAATGAGCAGTTCTTC; len: 14; j_gene: TRBJ2-1; abundance: NA; d_gene: NA; v_gene: TRBV13
CDR3aa: CASSPTGIGEKLFF; CDR3nt: TGTGCCAGCAGCCCTACAGGGATAGGCGAAAAACTGTTTTTT; len: 14; j_gene: TRBJ1-4; abundance: NA; d_gene: NA; v_gene: TRBV6-2/TRBV6-3
CDR3aa: CASSQVGAGLDTEAFF; CDR3nt: TGCGCCAGCAGCCAAGTAGGGGCTGGGCTCGACACTGAAGCTTTCTTT; len: 16; j_gene: TRBJ1-1; abundance: NA; d_gene: NA; v_gene: TRBV4-1
CDR3aa: CASTALWGGSPLHF; CDR3nt: TGTGCCAGCACCGCTTTGTGGGGAGGTTCACCCCTCCACTTT; len: 14; j_gene: TRBJ1-6; abundance: NA; d_gene: NA; v_gene: TRBV9
CDR3aa: CASSSYFGGGEQFF; CDR3nt: TGTGCCAGCAGCTCCTATTTTGGGGGCGGTGAGCAGTTCTTC; len: 14; j_gene: TRBJ2-1; abundance: NA; d_gene: NA; v_gene: TRBV9
CDR3aa: CSALDGFNEKLFF; CDR3nt: TGCAGCGCCTTGGACGGCTTTAATGAAAAACTGTTTTTT; len: 13; j_gene: TRBJ1-4; abundance: once; d_gene: NA; v_gene: TRBV29-1
CDR3aa: CASSLALTGELFF; CDR3nt: TGTGCCAGCAGTCTAGCCCTCACCGGGGAGCTGTTTTTT; len: 13; j_gene: TRBJ2-2; abundance: few; d_gene: NA; v_gene: TRBV12-3/TRBV12-4
CDR3aa: CASSLEVILGLRPVNEQFF; CDR3nt: TGTGCCAGCAGCTTAGAGGTTATTTTAGGCCTGAGGCCCGTCAATGAGCAGTTCTTC; len: 19; j_gene: TRBJ2-1; abundance: NA; d_gene: NA; v_gene: TRBV7-2
CDR3aa: CASSFWGAGDTEAFF; CDR3nt: TGTGCCAGCAGCTTTTGGGGGGCAGGCGACACTGAAGCTTTCTTT; len: 15; j_gene: TRBJ1-1; abundance: NA; d_gene: NA; v_gene: TRBV7-2
CDR3aa: CASSQGDRVNYGYTF; CDR3nt: TGTGCCAGCAGCCAAGGGGACAGAGTAAACTATGGCTACACCTTC; len: 15; j_gene: TRBJ1-2; abundance: few; d_gene: TRBD1; v_gene: TRBV4-2
CDR3aa: CASSPQFGQQVETQYF; CDR3nt: TGTGCCAGCAGTCCCCAATTCGGACAGCAGGTCGAGACCCAGTACTTC; len: 16; j_gene: TRBJ2-5; abundance: NA; d_gene: NA; v_gene: TRBV28
CDR3aa: CARSFNWAHEQYF; CDR3nt: TGTGCCAGAAGCTTCAATTGGGCCCACGAGCAGTACTTC; len: 13; j_gene: TRBJ2-7; abundance: NA; d_gene: NA; v_gene: TRBV5-3
CDR3aa: CASSLAAGTYEQYF; CDR3nt: TGTGCCAGCAGCTTGGCGGCAGGGACCTACGAGCAGTACTTC; len: 14; j_gene: TRBJ2-7; abundance: NA; d_gene: NA; v_gene: TRBV5-4
CDR3aa: CASSLFASGELFF; CDR3nt: TGTGCCAGCAGTCTTTTTGCGAGTGGGGAGCTGTTTTTT; len: 13; j_gene: TRBJ2-2; abundance: NA; d_gene: NA; v_gene: TRBV28
CDR3aa: CSGLGGSSYNEQFF; CDR3nt: TGCAGCGGTTTGGGGGGCAGCTCCTACAATGAGCAGTTCTTC; len: 14; j_gene: TRBJ2-1; abundance: NA; d_gene: NA; v_gene: TRBV29-1
CDR3aa: CASSQVTSGHTGTQYF; CDR3nt: TGCGCCAGCAGCCAAGTGACTAGCGGGCATACGGGGACGCAGTATTTT; len: 16; j_gene: TRBJ2-3; abundance: NA; d_gene: TRBD2; v_gene: TRBV4-1
CDR3aa: CASSQDSSPNEQFF; CDR3nt: TGCGCCAGCAGCCAAGATTCCTCCCCCAATGAGCAGTTCTTC; len: 14; j_gene: TRBJ2-1; abundance: NA; d_gene: NA; v_gene: TRBV4-3
CDR3aa: CASRQVRPEAFF; CDR3nt: TGTGCCAGCAGACAAGTGAGACCTGAAGCTTTCTTT; len: 12; j_gene: TRBJ1-1; abundance: NA; d_gene: NA; v_gene: TRBV7-9
CDR3aa: CASSGRDRIYEQYF; CDR3nt: TGTGCCAGCAGTGGTCGGGACAGAATCTACGAGCAGTACTTC; len: 14; j_gene: TRBJ2-7; abundance: NA; d_gene: TRBD1; v_gene: TRBV27
CDR3aa: CASSLSGNPIHNEQFF; CDR3nt: TGTGCCAGCAGTTTATCAGGGAATCCCATACACAATGAGCAGTTCTTC; len: 16; j_gene: TRBJ2-1; abundance: NA; d_gene: NA; v_gene: TRBV27
CDR3aa: CASSLAGGTQYF; CDR3nt: TGTGCCAGCAGCTTAGCGGGGGGAACGCAGTATTTT; len: 12; j_gene: TRBJ2-3; abundance: once; d_gene: TRBD2; v_gene: TRBV7-3
CDR3aa: CASRAGTPSYNEQFF; CDR3nt: TGTGCCAGCAGAGCCGGGACACCTTCCTACAATGAGCAGTTCTTC; len: 15; j_gene: TRBJ2-1; abundance: NA; d_gene: NA; v_gene: TRBV2
CDR3aa: CASSQVGGVGNQPQHF; CDR3nt: TGCGCCAGCAGCCAAGTCGGGGGGGTCGGCAATCAGCCCCAGCATTTT; len: 16; j_gene: TRBJ1-5; abundance: NA; d_gene: NA; v_gene: TRBV4-1
CDR3aa: CSVEPAGVANIQYF; CDR3nt: TGCAGCGTTGAACCGGCAGGGGTGGCAAACATTCAGTACTTC; len: 14; j_gene: TRBJ2-4; abundance: once; d_gene: NA; v_gene: TRBV29-1
CDR3aa: CASSPSGGEVNTEAFF; CDR3nt: TGTGCCAGCAGTCCCTCAGGGGGCGAGGTGAACACTGAAGCTTTCTTT; len: 16; j_gene: TRBJ1-1; abundance: NA; d_gene: TRBD1; v_gene: TRBV27
CDR3aa: CASSLGGLSYEQYF; CDR3nt: TGTGCCAGCAGCCTCGGCGGTCTATCCTACGAGCAGTACTTC; len: 14; j_gene: TRBJ2-7; abundance: NA; d_gene: NA; v_gene: TRBV3-1
CDR3aa: CASSFLQFSNQPQHF; CDR3nt: TGTGCCAGCAGTTTTTTACAGTTCAGCAATCAGCCCCAGCATTTT; len: 15; j_gene: TRBJ1-5; abundance: NA; d_gene: NA; v_gene: TRBV28
CDR3aa: CASSVAGGYAAGELFF; CDR3nt: TGTGCCAGCAGCGTAGCTGGGGGCTATGCTGCCGGGGAGCTGTTTTTT; len: 16; j_gene: TRBJ2-2; abundance: once; d_gene: NA; v_gene: TRBV9
CDR3aa: CASSLADGPYNEQFF; CDR3nt: TGTGCCAGCAGCTTAGCGGACGGACCCTACAATGAGCAGTTCTTC; len: 15; j_gene: TRBJ2-1; abundance: NA; d_gene: NA; v_gene: TRBV7-8
CDR3aa: CSVEGAGGYPSYEQYF; CDR3nt: TGCAGCGTTGAAGGGGCGGGCGGGTATCCCTCCTACGAGCAGTACTTC; len: 16; j_gene: TRBJ2-7; abundance: NA; d_gene: NA; v_gene: TRBV29-1
CDR3aa: CASSSLAGEYTGELFF; CDR3nt: TGTGCCAGCAGCTCCCTAGCGGGAGAGTACACCGGGGAGCTGTTTTTT; len: 16; j_gene: TRBJ2-2; abundance: many; d_gene: TRBD2; v_gene: TRBV7-9
CDR3aa: CSARGREDEKLFF; CDR3nt: TGCAGTGCTAGGGGCAGGGAGGATGAAAAACTGTTTTTT; len: 13; j_gene: TRBJ1-4; abundance: NA; d_gene: NA; v_gene: TRBV20-1
CDR3aa: CAWSVFGFTDTQYF; CDR3nt: TGTGCCTGGAGTGTATTTGGGTTTACAGATACGCAGTATTTT; len: 14; j_gene: TRBJ2-3; abundance: NA; d_gene: NA; v_gene: TRBV30
CDR3aa: CASSDMRDIQYF; CDR3nt: TGTGCCAGCTCAGACATGAGGGACATTCAGTACTTC; len: 12; j_gene: TRBJ2-4; abundance: NA; d_gene: NA; v_gene: TRBV27
CDR3aa: CASTGGAEQFF; CDR3nt: TGCGCCAGTACAGGGGGAGCTGAGCAGTTCTTC; len: 11; j_gene: TRBJ2-1; abundance: NA; d_gene: TRBD1; v_gene: TRBV5-1
CDR3aa: CASREGFASNEQFF; CDR3nt: TGTGCCAGCCGGGAGGGTTTTGCCTCTAATGAGCAGTTCTTC; len: 14; j_gene: TRBJ2-1; abundance: NA; d_gene: TRBD2; v_gene: TRBV2
CDR3aa: CATGGPYNEQFF; CDR3nt: TGTGCCACAGGTGGCCCCTATAATGAGCAGTTCTTC; len: 12; j_gene: TRBJ2-1; abundance: NA; d_gene: NA; v_gene: TRBV27
CDR3aa: CAPSDGKVSPGELFF; CDR3nt: TGTGCCCCCAGTGATGGGAAAGTTAGCCCCGGGGAGCTGTTTTTT; len: 15; j_gene: TRBJ2-2; abundance: NA; d_gene: NA; v_gene: TRBV2